Listed below are T cell receptor beta chains from one sample, sequenced in a study of OX40 agonist ivuxolimab in advanced cancers. The repertoire was sequenced with immunoSEQ multiplex PCR; TCRdb's copy has only in-frame clones and lacks some. The sample includes roughly 61,000 clones, about 89% of them seen just once. The sample consisted of CD4+ or CD8+ T cells sorted from blood, taken in a trial of the OX40 agonist ivuxolimab. These TCRs come from an adult with an advanced solid tumor such as melanoma, head and neck, liver or kidney cancer. The CDR3 runs from the conserved cysteine through the conserved F or W. Each record gives: J gene, V gene, D gene, clone size, CDR3 DNA, CDR3 protein. D genes are given only for firm matches. Some rows have no size entry. The others give once, few or many, or a class for an expanded clone.

j_gene: TRBJ2-2
v_gene: TRBV7-6
d_gene: .
abundance: .
CDR3nt: TGTGCCAGCAGCTTATCATATCTCCGGGGGACCACCGGGGAGCTGTTTTTT
CDR3aa: CASSLSYLRGTTGELFF

j_gene: TRBJ1-4
v_gene: TRBV6-5
d_gene: .
abundance: .
CDR3nt: TGTGCCAGCACCCTGGTCGGGATAAATGAAAAACTGTTTTTT
CDR3aa: CASTLVGINEKLFF

j_gene: TRBJ2-1
v_gene: TRBV18
d_gene: .
abundance: .
CDR3nt: TGTGCCAGCTCACCTCGAGGGGGGGATGTCAATGAGCAGTTCTTC
CDR3aa: CASSPRGGDVNEQFF

j_gene: TRBJ2-7
v_gene: TRBV4-1
d_gene: .
abundance: .
CDR3nt: TGCGCCAGCAGCCAACCCGGACAGCCGTACTCAGAGCAGTACTTC
CDR3aa: CASSQPGQPYSEQYF

j_gene: TRBJ2-1
v_gene: TRBV27
d_gene: TRBD1
abundance: .
CDR3nt: TGTGCCAGCAGTCCCGACAGGGGATCCTACAATGAGCAGTTCTTC
CDR3aa: CASSPDRGSYNEQFF

j_gene: TRBJ1-2
v_gene: TRBV29-1
d_gene: TRBD1
abundance: .
CDR3nt: TGCAGCGTCCCGGGACAGGGAAACTATGGCTACACCTTC
CDR3aa: CSVPGQGNYGYTF

j_gene: TRBJ1-1
v_gene: TRBV27
d_gene: .
abundance: .
CDR3nt: TGTGCCAGCAGTTTATCCCCTCTTCAGGACACTGAAGCTTTCTTT
CDR3aa: CASSLSPLQDTEAFF

j_gene: TRBJ2-7
v_gene: TRBV6-1
d_gene: .
abundance: .
CDR3nt: TGTGCCAGCAGCCTAATCAACAGGCTCCCCTACGAGCAGTACTTC
CDR3aa: CASSLINRLPYEQYF

j_gene: TRBJ1-2
v_gene: TRBV4-1
d_gene: .
abundance: .
CDR3nt: TGCGCCAGCAGCCAAGTTGGGGGGATCGGGACCCTCTATGGCTACACCTTC
CDR3aa: CASSQVGGIGTLYGYTF

j_gene: TRBJ1-2
v_gene: TRBV27
d_gene: .
abundance: .
CDR3nt: TGTGCCAGCAGTTTATCGGGACAAGGTCCGGACTATGGCTACACCTTC
CDR3aa: CASSLSGQGPDYGYTF

j_gene: TRBJ1-1
v_gene: TRBV16
d_gene: .
abundance: .
CDR3nt: TGTGCCAGCAGCCCAGACAGTGGGAACACTGAAGCTTTCTTT
CDR3aa: CASSPDSGNTEAFF

j_gene: TRBJ1-1
v_gene: TRBV29-1
d_gene: .
abundance: .
CDR3nt: TGCAGCGCATTGACGAACACTGAAGCTTTCTTT
CDR3aa: CSALTNTEAFF

j_gene: TRBJ1-1
v_gene: TRBV6-4
d_gene: .
abundance: .
CDR3nt: TGTGCCAGCAGTGGATCGACAGGCTCCCCCTGTGAAGCTTTCTTT
CDR3aa: CASSGSTGSPCEAFF

j_gene: TRBJ2-3
v_gene: TRBV7-8
d_gene: .
abundance: .
CDR3nt: TGTGCCAGCAACGCCGAACCCGTAAGCACAGATACGCAGTATTTT
CDR3aa: CASNAEPVSTDTQYF

j_gene: TRBJ2-3
v_gene: TRBV12-5
d_gene: .
abundance: .
CDR3nt: TGTGCTAGTGGTCCCCCGGATACGCAGTATTTT
CDR3aa: CASGPPDTQYF

j_gene: TRBJ2-1
v_gene: TRBV5-1
d_gene: .
abundance: once
CDR3nt: TGCGCCAGCAGCTTCAAGACCGGCTTAGGAAGGGATGAGCAGTTCTTC
CDR3aa: CASSFKTGLGRDEQFF

j_gene: TRBJ1-3
v_gene: TRBV15
d_gene: .
abundance: .
CDR3nt: TGTGCCACCAGCTTGGACAGAAGCTCTGGAAACACCATATATTTT
CDR3aa: CATSLDRSSGNTIYF

j_gene: TRBJ2-7
v_gene: TRBV13
d_gene: TRBD1
abundance: .
CDR3nt: TGTGCCAGCAGCTTTCGGACAGGGGGTTACGAGCAGTACTTC
CDR3aa: CASSFRTGGYEQYF

j_gene: TRBJ1-1
v_gene: TRBV27
d_gene: .
abundance: once
CDR3nt: TGTGCCAGCAGTTTTCGCGCGGACACTGAAGCTTTCTTT
CDR3aa: CASSFRADTEAFF

j_gene: TRBJ1-2
v_gene: TRBV6-1
d_gene: .
abundance: .
CDR3nt: TGTGCCAGCCCGGACGGTTTAGATGGCTACACCTTC
CDR3aa: CASPDGLDGYTF

j_gene: TRBJ1-5
v_gene: TRBV19
d_gene: .
abundance: .
CDR3nt: TGTGCCAGTAGTTTCACACCTAATCAGCCCCAGCATTTT
CDR3aa: CASSFTPNQPQHF

j_gene: TRBJ2-1
v_gene: TRBV10-1
d_gene: TRBD2
abundance: .
CDR3nt: TGCGCCAGCAGTGAGGGACTAGCGAGTGAGCAGTTCTTC
CDR3aa: CASSEGLASEQFF

j_gene: TRBJ2-3
v_gene: TRBV5-4
d_gene: .
abundance: .
CDR3nt: TGTGCCAGCAGCCGGGGACTGGGGTACACTAGCACAGATACGCAGTATTTT
CDR3aa: CASSRGLGYTSTDTQYF

j_gene: TRBJ1-2
v_gene: TRBV30
d_gene: .
abundance: .
CDR3nt: TGTGCCTGGAGTGAAGCCTTGGGCTACACCTTC
CDR3aa: CAWSEALGYTF

j_gene: TRBJ2-2
v_gene: TRBV4-1
d_gene: TRBD1
abundance: .
CDR3nt: TGCGCCAGCAGCCAAGGGACAGGGTTGTTCCGGGAGCTGTTTTTT
CDR3aa: CASSQGTGLFRELFF

j_gene: TRBJ1-2
v_gene: TRBV9
d_gene: .
abundance: .
CDR3nt: TGTGCCAGCAGCCCAGTAGGGGGGACCTATGGCTACACCTTC
CDR3aa: CASSPVGGTYGYTF